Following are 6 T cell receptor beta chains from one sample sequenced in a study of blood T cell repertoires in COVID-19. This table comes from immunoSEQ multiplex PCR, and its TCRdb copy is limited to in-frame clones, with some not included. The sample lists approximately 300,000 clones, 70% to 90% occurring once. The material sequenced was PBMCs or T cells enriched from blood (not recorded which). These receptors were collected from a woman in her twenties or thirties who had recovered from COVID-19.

The CDR3 spells CASSSLDGKSEQYF. In DNA, the CDR3 is TGTGCCAGCAGCTCCCTGGACGGGAAGAGCGAGCAGTACTTC. The J gene is TRBJ2-7, the V gene TRBV7-9, with D perhaps TRBD2 (5 bases). The V and J ends lost 4 bases and 6 bases respectively, with 16 bases between them. The CDR3 totals 14 residues. From germline, CDR1 is SEHNR and CDR2 FQNEAQ (reference sequence).

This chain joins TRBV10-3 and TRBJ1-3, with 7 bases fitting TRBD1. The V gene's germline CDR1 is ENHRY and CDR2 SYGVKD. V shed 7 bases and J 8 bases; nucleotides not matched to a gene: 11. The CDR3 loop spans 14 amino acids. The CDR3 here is CAITPSTGRHTIYF. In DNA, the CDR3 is TGTGCCATCACCCCTTCGACAGGGAGACACACCATATATTTT.

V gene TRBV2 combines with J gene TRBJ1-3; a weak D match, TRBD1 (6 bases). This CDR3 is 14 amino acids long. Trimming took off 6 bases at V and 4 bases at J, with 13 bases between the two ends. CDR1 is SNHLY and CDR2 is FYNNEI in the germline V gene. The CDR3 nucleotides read TGTGCCAGCAGCCCCGGACAGAGAGGAAACACCATATATTTT. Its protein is CASSPGQRGNTIYF. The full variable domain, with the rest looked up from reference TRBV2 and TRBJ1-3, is EPEVTQTPSHQVTQMGQEVILRCVPISNHLYFYWYRQILGQKVEFLVSFYNNEISEKSEIFDDQFSVERPDGSNFTLKIRSTKLEDSAMYFCASSPGQRGNTIYFGEGSWLTVV.

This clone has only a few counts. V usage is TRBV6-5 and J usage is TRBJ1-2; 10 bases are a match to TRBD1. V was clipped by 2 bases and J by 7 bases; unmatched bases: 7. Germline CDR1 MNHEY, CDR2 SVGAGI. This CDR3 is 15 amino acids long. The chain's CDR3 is CASSYQGQGTRGYTF. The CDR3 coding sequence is TGTGCCAGCAGTTACCAGGGACAGGGGACTCGTGGCTACACCTTC.

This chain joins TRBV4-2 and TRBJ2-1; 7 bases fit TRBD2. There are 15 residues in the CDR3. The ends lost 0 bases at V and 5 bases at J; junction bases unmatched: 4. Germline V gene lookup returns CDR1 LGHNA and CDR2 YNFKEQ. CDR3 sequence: CASSQERLADNEQFF. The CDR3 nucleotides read TGTGCCAGCAGCCAAGAAAGGCTAGCGGACAATGAGCAGTTCTTC.

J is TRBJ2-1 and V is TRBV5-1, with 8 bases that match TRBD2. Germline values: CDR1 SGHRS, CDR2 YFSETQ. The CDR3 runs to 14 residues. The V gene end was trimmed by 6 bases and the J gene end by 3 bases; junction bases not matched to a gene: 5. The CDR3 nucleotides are TGCGCCAGCACTATTAGCGGGAACTACAATGAGCAGTTCTTC. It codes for CASTISGNYNEQFF. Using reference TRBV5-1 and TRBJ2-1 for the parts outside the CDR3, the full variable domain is KAGVTQTPRYLIKTRGQQVTLSCSPISGHRSVSWYQQTPGQGLQFLFEYFSETQRNKGNFPGRFSGRQFSNSRSEMNVSTLELGDSALYLCASTISGNYNEQFFGPGTRLTVL.